The 7 T cell receptor beta chains below all came from one sample that was sequenced in a study of T-cell memory formation after mild COVID-19. One entry per CDR3 protein results from TCRdb running MiXCR on the 5' RACE reads. The table records approximately 60,000 distinct CDR3 sequences, more than 9% of them present only once. Specimen: PBMCs or a T cell subset sorted from them (not recorded which). These receptors came from a man between 18 and 35 years old who had mild COVID-19 (a few samples of this study predate the infection). Cell type and time point are not known.

This clonotype came up a few times. This chain links TRBV5-8 with TRBJ2-4; D may be TRBD2 (6 bases). The CDR3 consists of 15 residues. Trimming took off 4 bases at V and 5 bases at J, with 16 bases between the two ends. Per the germline V gene, CDR1 is SGHTS and CDR2 is YDEGEE. The CDR3, as DNA: TGTGCCAGCAGCCTTTCCGGGGGAGATCAAAACATTCAGTACTTC. Its translation is CASSLSGGDQNIQYF. The entire variable domain, with the rest obtained from reference TRBV5-8 and TRBJ2-4, is as follows: EAGVTQSPTHLIKTRGQQATLRCSPISGHTSVYWYQQALGLGLQFLLWYDEGEERNRGNFPPRFSGRQFPNYSSELNVNALELEDSALYLCASSLSGGDQNIQYFGAGTRLSVL.

CDR3 protein: CASSLWAGITEAFF. In DNA, the CDR3 is TGTGCCAGCAGCTTATGGGCGGGGATCACTGAAGCTTTCTTT. The chain recombines TRBV5-6 with TRBJ1-1; no reliable D call. The length of the CDR3 is 14 residues. Germline CDR1 reads SGHDT; CDR2 reads YYEEEE. Trimming removed 2 bases from V and 4 bases from J, with 12 bases in between.

This clonotype appeared a few times. V and J are TRBV11-2 and TRBJ1-2; 7 positions agree with TRBD1. Germline-derived CDR1 and CDR2 are SGHAT and FQNNGV. The CDR3 loop spans 15 amino acids. V dropped 5 bases and J dropped 1; count of bases not matched to a gene: 7. The CDR3 sequence: CASSRLTGINYGYTF. CDR3 bases: TGTGCCAGCAGCCGACTGACAGGGATTAACTATGGCTACACCTTC.

V usage is TRBV14 and J usage is TRBJ2-1, with 8 bases lining up with TRBD1. This CDR3 is 13 amino acids long. V trimming: 5 bases; J trimming: 7 bases; junction bases outside the gene matches: 4. CDR1 is SGHDN, CDR2 FVKESK, per germline. DNA of the CDR3: TGTGCCAGCAGCACTCAGGGGGCGAATGAGCAGTTCTTC. Encoded protein: CASSTQGANEQFF.

J is TRBJ1-4 and V is TRBV5-5, with a weak D call TRBD1 (5 bases). The CDR3 runs to 16 residues. The germline V and J ends were trimmed by 2 bases and 10 bases, with 21 bases remaining between them. The V gene's germline CDR1 is SGHKS and CDR2 YYEKEE (reference sequence). The CDR3 coding sequence is TGTGCCAGCAGCTTCGCGCGGGGGGGGAATTTTGGAAAACTGTTTTTT. This encodes CASSFARGGNFGKLFF.

This clonotype was seen a handful of times. V usage is TRBV20-1 and J usage is TRBJ1-2; 8 bases map to TRBD1. The V segment lost 1 base and the J segment 2 bases; nucleotides outside the gene matches: 9. This CDR3 contains 16 residues. Germline values: CDR1 DFQATT, CDR2 SNEGSKA (reference sequence). DNA of the CDR3: TGCAGTGCTAGAGCCTGGGGGACAGGTACCAACTATGGCTACACCTTC. Protein sequence: CSARAWGTGTNYGYTF.

In this sample, this clonotype turned up a few times. The chain links TRBV7-2 to TRBJ2-3, with D perhaps being TRBD1 or TRBD2 (5 bases each). This CDR3 comprises 15 residues. The germline V gene encodes CDR1 SGHTA and CDR2 FQGNSA. V was clipped by 3 bases and J by 4 bases, with 14 bases between them. DNA for the CDR3: TGTGCCAGCAGCTTCGAGGGGCTTGGCGCAGATACGCAGTATTTT. Translating it yields CASSFEGLGADTQYF.